This TCR beta chain was found in a study of CD8 T cells in Susac syndrome (dated by TCRdb to the late 2010s). About the full investigation: Whether CD8+ T cell activation and differentiation in Susac syndrome was antigen driven was tested using repertoire sequencing. The paper as a whole reports these results and caveats: The study acknowledged that relatively few individuals were included in the TCR sequencing and HLA analysis.

V lost 4 bases and J lost 8 bases, and the count of bases not matched to a germline gene is 2. CDR1 is given as SGHTA and CDR2 as FQGNSA, both from the germline V gene. Its CDR3 holds 12 amino acids, cysteine through phenylalanine. Only CDR3 DNA remains: 36 bases, in frame from the first base. Peripheral blood CD8+ and CD4+ T cells from healthy donors, Susac syndrome patients and multiple sclerosis patients were profiled using high-throughput TCR beta sequencing. Healthy donors were included as age- and sex-matched controls. Bulk CD8+ and CD4+ T cells were purified by magnetic negative isolation, whereas CD8+ TEMRA cells were enriched by FACS. Blood was drawn into EDTA tubes, processed within 24 hours, and PBMCs were isolated by density gradient centrifugation. PBMCs intended for TCR sequencing were frozen in liquid nitrogen and were later thawed in a 37 degrees C water bath. The sorted or isolated CD4+, CD8+ and CD8+ TEMRA cells reached a purity of at least 90%.

RNA was extracted using the RNeasy kit, and roughly 0.5 to 1 microgram was reverse transcribed with random hexamers. The immunoSEQ multiplex PCR assay, which covers 54 Vbeta and 13 Jbeta segments, was used to amplify TCR beta CDR3 regions. PCR amplification bias was corrected by using a synthetic template baseline for primer optimization and computational correction. In the source study's methods: Only productive sequences were kept, with reads annotated to V, D and J genes according to IMGT and analyzed in immunoSEQ Analyzer. Clonality was calculated as one minus the Shannon entropy normalized by log2 of the number of productive unique sequences. For each patient and control, public and private clones were evaluated among the 100 most prevalent clones. Clones were defined as Susac-specific if absent from the healthy and MS cohorts, from approximately 1,100 published viral clones and from other ImmuneACCESS disease sequences. TCRdb passed the public sequencing reads through fastp at Q25 and MiXCR, retaining productive beta sequences. One record per CDR3 amino acid sequence lists the most common genes and DNA. TCRdb, not the authors, supplied the V and J calls. This sample has approximately 170,000 distinct CDR3 sequences in its table, and about 92% of those were observed once. The ten largest account for around 0.075% of the sample.

Points on this clonotype: The specificity of this receptor is unknown. The sample holds no much larger clone one base away, and base qualities are not on file.

The V gene is TRBV7-2 and the J gene is TRBJ2-1; the central 7 bases match TRBD2. The sequencing sample was made of CD4+ T cells from PBMCs. The clonotype originates from a human donor in good health. The base sequence is TGTGCCAGCAGCTCCGGGAGGTATGAGCAGTTCTTC. Its protein product is CASSSGRYEQFF.